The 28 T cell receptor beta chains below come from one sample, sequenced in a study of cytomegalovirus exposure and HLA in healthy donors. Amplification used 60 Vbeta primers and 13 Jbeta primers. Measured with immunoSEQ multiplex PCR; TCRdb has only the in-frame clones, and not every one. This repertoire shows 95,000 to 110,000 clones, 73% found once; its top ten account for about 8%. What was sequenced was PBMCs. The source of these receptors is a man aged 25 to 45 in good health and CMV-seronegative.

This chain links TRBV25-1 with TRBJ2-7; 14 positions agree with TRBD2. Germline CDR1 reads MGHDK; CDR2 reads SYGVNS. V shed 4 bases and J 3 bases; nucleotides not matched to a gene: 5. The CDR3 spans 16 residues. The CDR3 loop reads CASSGSGTSGSYEQYF. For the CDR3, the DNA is TGTGCCAGCAGTGGTTCCGGGACTAGCGGGAGCTACGAGCAGTACTTC.

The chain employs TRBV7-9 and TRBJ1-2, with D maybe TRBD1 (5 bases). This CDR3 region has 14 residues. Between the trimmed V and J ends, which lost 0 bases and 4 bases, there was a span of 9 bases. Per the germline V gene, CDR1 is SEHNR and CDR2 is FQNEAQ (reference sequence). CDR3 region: CASSLAGGTYGYTF. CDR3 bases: TGTGCCAGCAGCTTAGCTGGGGGGACCTATGGCTACACCTTC.

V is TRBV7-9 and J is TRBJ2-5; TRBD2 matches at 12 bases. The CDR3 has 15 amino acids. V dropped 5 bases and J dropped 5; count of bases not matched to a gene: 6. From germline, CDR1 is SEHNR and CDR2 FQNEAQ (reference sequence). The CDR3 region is CASSQTSGGGETQYF. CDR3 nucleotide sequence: TGTGCCAGCAGCCAGACTAGCGGGGGCGGTGAGACCCAGTACTTC.

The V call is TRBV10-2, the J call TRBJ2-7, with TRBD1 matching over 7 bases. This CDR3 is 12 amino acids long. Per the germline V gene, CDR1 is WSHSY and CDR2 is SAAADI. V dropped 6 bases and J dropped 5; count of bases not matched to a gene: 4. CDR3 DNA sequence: TGCGCCAGCAGCGACAGGGACCACGAGCAGTACTTC. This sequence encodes CASSDRDHEQYF.

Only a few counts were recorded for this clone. The CDR3 DNA is TGTGCCAGTAGTACTTCGGACAGGGGACATGGCTACACCTTC. It yields the protein CASSTSDRGHGYTF. The chain uses TRBV19 and TRBJ1-2, with 9 bases matching TRBD1. Germline CDR1 LNHDA, CDR2 SQIVND (reference sequence). The CDR3 extends over 14 amino acids. V lost 4 bases to trimming and J lost 6 bases; unmatched junction nucleotides: 6.

The CDR3 DNA is TGTGCCAGCAGCTTAGCGGGACAGGGGGCTGGGGAGACCCAGTACTTC. Its translation: CASSLAGQGAGETQYF. The genes are TRBV7-7 and TRBJ2-5; 12 nucleotides match TRBD1. V lost 0 bases and J lost 5; bases outside the gene matches: 4. Germline V gives CDR1 SSHAT, CDR2 FNYEAQ (reference sequence). The CDR3 runs to 16 residues.

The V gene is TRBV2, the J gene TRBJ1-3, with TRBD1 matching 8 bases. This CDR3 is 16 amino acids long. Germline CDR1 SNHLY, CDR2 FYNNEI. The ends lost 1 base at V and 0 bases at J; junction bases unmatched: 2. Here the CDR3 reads CASSEGTGNSGNTIYF. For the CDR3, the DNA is TGTGCCAGCAGTGAAGGGACAGGGAACTCTGGAAACACCATATATTTT.

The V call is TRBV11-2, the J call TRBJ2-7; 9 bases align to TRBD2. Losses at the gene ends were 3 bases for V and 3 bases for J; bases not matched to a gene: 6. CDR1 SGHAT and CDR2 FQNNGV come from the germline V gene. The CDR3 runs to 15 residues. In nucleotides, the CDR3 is TGTGCCAGCAGCTTCAGCGGGGGGACGATCTACGAGCAGTACTTC. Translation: CASSFSGGTIYEQYF. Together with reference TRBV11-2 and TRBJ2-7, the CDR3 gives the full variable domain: EAGVAQSPRYKIIEKRQSVAFWCNPISGHATLYWYQQILGQGPKLLIQFQNNGVVDDSQLPKDRFSAERLKGVDSTLKIQPAKLEDSAVYLCASSFSGGTIYEQYFGPGTRLTVT.

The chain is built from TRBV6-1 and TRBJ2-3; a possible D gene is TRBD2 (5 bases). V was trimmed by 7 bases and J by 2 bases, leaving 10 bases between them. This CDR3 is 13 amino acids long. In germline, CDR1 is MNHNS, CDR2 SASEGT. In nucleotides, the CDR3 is TGTGCCAGCACGAGCGGACCCACAGATACGCAGTATTTT. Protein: CASTSGPTDTQYF.

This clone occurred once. DNA of the CDR3: TGTGCCAGCAGCCAGAGCTACGGGACAGTCAGCTCCTACAATGAGCAGTTCTTC. This encodes CASSQSYGTVSSYNEQFF. This chain connects TRBV14 to TRBJ2-1, with 7 bases fitting TRBD1. After removal of 3 bases from V and 0 bases from J, the junction contained 11 bases not matched to a gene. The V gene's germline CDR1 is SGHDN and CDR2 FVKESK. The CDR3 loop spans 18 amino acids.

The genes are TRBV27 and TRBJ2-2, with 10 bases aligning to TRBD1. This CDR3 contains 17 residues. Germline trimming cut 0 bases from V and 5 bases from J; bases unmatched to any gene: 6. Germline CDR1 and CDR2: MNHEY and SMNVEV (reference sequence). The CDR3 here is CASSLSRTGGFTGELFF. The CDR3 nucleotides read TGTGCCAGCAGTTTATCCCGGACAGGGGGATTTACCGGGGAGCTGTTTTTT.

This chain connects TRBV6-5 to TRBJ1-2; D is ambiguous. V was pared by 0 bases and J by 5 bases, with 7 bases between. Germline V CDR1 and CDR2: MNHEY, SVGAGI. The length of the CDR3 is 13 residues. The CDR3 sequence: CASSYSGSYGYTF. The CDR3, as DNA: TGTGCCAGCAGTTACTCAGGGAGTTATGGCTACACCTTC.

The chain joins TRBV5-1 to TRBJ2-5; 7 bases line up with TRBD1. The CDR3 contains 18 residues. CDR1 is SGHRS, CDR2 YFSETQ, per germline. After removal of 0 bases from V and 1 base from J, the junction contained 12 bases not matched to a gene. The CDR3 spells CASSLVISLDRAQETQYF. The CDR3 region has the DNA TGCGCCAGCAGCTTGGTTATTAGCCTAGACAGGGCCCAAGAGACCCAGTACTTC.

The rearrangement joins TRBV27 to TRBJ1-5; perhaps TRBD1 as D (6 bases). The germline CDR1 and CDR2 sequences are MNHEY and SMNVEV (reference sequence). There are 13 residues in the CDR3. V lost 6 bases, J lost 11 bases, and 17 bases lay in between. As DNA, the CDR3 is TGTGCCAGCAGCCCTCAGGGGCTCACGGCCCAGCATTTT. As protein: CASSPQGLTAQHF.

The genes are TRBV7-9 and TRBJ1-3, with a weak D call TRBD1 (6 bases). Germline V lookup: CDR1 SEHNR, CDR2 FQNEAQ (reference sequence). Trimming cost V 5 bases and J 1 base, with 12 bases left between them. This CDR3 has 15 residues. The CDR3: CASSPGQTSGNTIYF. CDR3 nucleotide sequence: TGTGCCAGCAGCCCGGGACAAACGTCTGGAAACACCATATATTTT. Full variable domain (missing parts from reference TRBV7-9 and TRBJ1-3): DTGVSQNPRHKITKRGQNVTFRCDPISEHNRLYWYRQTLGQGPEFLTYFQNEAQLEKSRLLSDRFSAERPKGSFSTLEIQRTEQGDSAMYLCASSPGQTSGNTIYFGEGSWLTVV.

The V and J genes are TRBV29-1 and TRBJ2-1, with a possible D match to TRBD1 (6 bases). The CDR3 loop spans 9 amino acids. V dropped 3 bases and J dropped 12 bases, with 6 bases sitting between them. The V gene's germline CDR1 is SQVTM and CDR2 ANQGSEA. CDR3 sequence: CSVDRGQFF. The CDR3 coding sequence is TGCAGCGTTGACAGGGGGCAGTTCTTC.

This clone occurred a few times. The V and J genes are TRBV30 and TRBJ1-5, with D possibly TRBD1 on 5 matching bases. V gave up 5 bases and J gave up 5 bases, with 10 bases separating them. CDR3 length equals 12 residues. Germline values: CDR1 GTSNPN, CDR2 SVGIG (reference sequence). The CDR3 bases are TGTGCCTGGGATGGGGGGGATCAGCCCCAGCATTTT. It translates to CAWDGGDQPQHF.

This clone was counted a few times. As DNA, the CDR3 is TGTGCCAGCAGTGAAGGCGGACAGGGGAATGAAAAACTGTTTTTT. As protein: CASSEGGQGNEKLFF. The chain is built from TRBV2 and TRBJ1-4; 9 bases are a match to TRBD1. After removal of 1 base from V and 5 bases from J, the junction contained 2 bases not matched to a gene. Per the germline V gene, CDR1 is SNHLY and CDR2 is FYNNEI. The CDR3 loop spans 15 amino acids.

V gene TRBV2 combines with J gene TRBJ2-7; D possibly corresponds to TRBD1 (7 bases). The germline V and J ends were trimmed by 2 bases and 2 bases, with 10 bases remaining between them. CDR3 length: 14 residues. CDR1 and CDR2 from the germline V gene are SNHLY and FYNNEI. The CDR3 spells CASSERRGPYEQYF. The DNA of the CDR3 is TGTGCCAGCAGTGAAAGGAGGGGGCCCTACGAGCAGTACTTC.

The CDR3 bases are TGTGCCAGTAGTCCACGGGAGGGGAATGAAAAACTGTTTTTT. Protein: CASSPREGNEKLFF. The chain joins TRBV19 to TRBJ1-4; D is perhaps TRBD1 (5 bases). The germline V and J ends were trimmed by 5 bases and 5 bases, with 12 bases remaining between them. This CDR3 region has 14 residues. Germline V gene lookup returns CDR1 LNHDA and CDR2 SQIVND (reference sequence).

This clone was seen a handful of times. The CDR3 loop reads CASSLGGRTNTEAFF. CDR3 nucleotide sequence: TGCGCCAGCAGCTTGGGTGGGAGGACGAACACTGAAGCTTTCTTT. V usage is TRBV5-1 and J usage is TRBJ1-1, with D unclear. CDR3 length: 15 residues. CDR1 is SGHRS and CDR2 is YFSETQ in the germline V gene. Trimming left V 0 bases short and J 1 base short, with 10 bases between.

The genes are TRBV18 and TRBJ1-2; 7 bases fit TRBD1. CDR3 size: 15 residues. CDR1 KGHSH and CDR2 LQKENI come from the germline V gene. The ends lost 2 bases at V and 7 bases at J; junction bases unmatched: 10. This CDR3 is CASSPNEGAYPGYTF. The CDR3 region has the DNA TGTGCCAGCTCACCAAACGAGGGGGCCTACCCTGGCTACACCTTC.

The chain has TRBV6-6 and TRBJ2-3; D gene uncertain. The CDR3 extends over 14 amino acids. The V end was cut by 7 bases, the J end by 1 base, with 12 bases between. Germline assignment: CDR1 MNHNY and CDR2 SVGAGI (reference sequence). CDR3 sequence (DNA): TGTGCCAGCAAGCCACGACTCGGCACAGATACGCAGTATTTT. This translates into CASKPRLGTDTQYF.

Here the CDR3 reads CASSGGLAVGENIQYF. CDR3 DNA: TGTGCCAGCAGTGGGGGACTAGCGGTGGGGGAAAACATTCAGTACTTC. The rearrangement uses TRBV6-1 and TRBJ2-4; 11 positions match TRBD2. After removal of 4 bases from V and 5 bases from J, the junction contained 7 bases not matched to a gene. This CDR3 is 16 amino acids long. Germline CDR1 MNHNS, CDR2 SASEGT.

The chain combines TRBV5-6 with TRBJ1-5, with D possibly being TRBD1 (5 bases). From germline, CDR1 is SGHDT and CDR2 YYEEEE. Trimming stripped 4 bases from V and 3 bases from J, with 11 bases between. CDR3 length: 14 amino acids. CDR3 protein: CASSPTGVNQPQHF. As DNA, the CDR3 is TGTGCCAGCAGCCCTACGGGGGTCAATCAGCCCCAGCATTTT. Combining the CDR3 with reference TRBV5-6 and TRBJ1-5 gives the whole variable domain DAGVTQSPTHLIKTRGQQVTLRCSPKSGHDTVSWYQQALGQGPQFIFQYYEEEERQRGNFPDRFSGHQFPNYSSELNVNALLLGDSALYLCASSPTGVNQPQHFGDGTRLSIL.

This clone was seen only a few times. Written as DNA, the CDR3 is TGCGCCAGCAGCCAAGATGTGAGGGAGGGCCGAGAGCAGTTCTTC. Protein sequence: CASSQDVREGREQFF. The gene calls are TRBV4-3 and TRBJ2-1; 7 positions match TRBD2. The CDR3 totals 15 residues. Per germline, CDR1 LGHNA and CDR2 YSLEER. Losses at the gene ends were 0 bases for V and 10 bases for J; bases not matched to a gene: 9.

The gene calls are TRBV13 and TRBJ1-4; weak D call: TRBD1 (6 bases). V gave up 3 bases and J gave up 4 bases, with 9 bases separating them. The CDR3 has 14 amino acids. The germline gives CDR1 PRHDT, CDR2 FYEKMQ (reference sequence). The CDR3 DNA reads TGTGCCAGCAGCTTCGGGGACATTAATGAAAAACTGTTTTTT. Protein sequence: CASSFGDINEKLFF. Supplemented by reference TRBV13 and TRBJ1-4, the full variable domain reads AAGVIQSPRHLIKEKRETATLKCYPIPRHDTVYWYQQGPGQDPQFLISFYEKMQSDKGSIPDRFSAQQFSDYHSELNMSSLELGDSALYFCASSFGDINEKLFFGSGTQLSVL.

For the CDR3, the DNA is TGTGCCTGGGACATGAACCCCAATCAGCCCCAGCATTTT. It codes for CAWDMNPNQPQHF. The chain joins TRBV30 to TRBJ1-5; D not certain. The CDR3 consists of 13 residues. Germline-derived CDR1 and CDR2 are GTSNPN and SVGIG (reference sequence). V lost 5 bases and J 3 bases, leaving 11 bases between the germline ends.